This TCR beta chain originates from a study of Graves' ophthalmopathy and Graves' hyperthyroidism. Overall study findings and caveats: Using a 13-signature model, the authors split ophthalmopathy from stable hyperthyroidism, with roughly 90% sensitivity and approximately 80% specificity. The blood repertoire also included most expanded thyroid clonotypes above 0.001 frequency.

In this sample, this clonotype turned up many times. Antigen unknown. Pregnancy or lactation, uncontrolled infections and other autoimmune diseases were grounds for excluding patients. The diagnostic workup employed clinical symptoms, serum thyroxine, TRAb, thyroid ultrasound and orbital computed tomography. Amplifying from RNA transcripts, the study obtained TCR beta CDR3 regions. A first-round RT-PCR used HTBI primers, followed by a second-round multiplex PCR. TCRdb used MiXCR to reprocess the multiplex PCR reads, holding one entry per CDR3 protein. The sample holds about 180,000 distinct CDR3 sequences, 37% seen once. V was shortened by 6 bases and J by 4 bases, with 12 bases between the two germline ends. The length of the CDR3 is 13 residues.

The source is a middle-aged woman with Graves' ophthalmopathy. This sequence joins TRBV12-3 or TRBV12-4 and TRBJ1-2; no reliable D call. The sequencing input was peripheral blood. The CDR3 region is CASSEGFPYGYTF. In nucleotides, the CDR3 is TGTGCCAGCAGCGAAGGGTTCCCCTATGGCTACACCTTC.